At least ten counts were recorded for the clone carrying this TCR beta chain. Its antigen is not known. The sample originates from a study of blood T cells in healthy people across ages. Study-wide results and caveats: The unknown donor CMV status may have confounded expanded clonotype changes.

Extracted total RNA amounted to at least 5.5 micrograms for each sample. Between the trimmed V and J ends, which lost 3 bases and 6 bases, there was a span of 15 bases. This CDR3 has 14 amino acids. Per the germline V gene, CDR1 is DFQATT and CDR2 is SNEGSKA (reference sequence). A second PCR of 7 to 11 cycles used a sample-barcoded 5' primer and a J-beta primer mix. In TCRdb, the 5' RACE reads were re-called with MiXCR into one record per CDR3 protein. The table includes hundreds of thousands of distinct CDR3 sequences, approximately 30% detected once. The chain couples TRBV20-1 to TRBJ2-1; possible D gene TRBD2, 6 bases. Sequencing input: blood. The TCR comes from a woman at least 80 years old in good health. CDR3 loop: CSARVAGGVNEQFF. The CDR3 nucleotides read TGCAGTGCTAGGGTGGCCGGGGGTGTCAATGAGCAGTTCTTC.